Each of the 19 T cell receptor beta chains below was sequenced from the same sample in a study of T cell responses to AZD1222 COVID-19 vaccine. Assay: immunoSEQ multiplex PCR; the TCRdb copy retains only in-frame clones and omits some. This repertoire shows 150,000 or so clones, around 89% found once; its top ten account for more than 13%. The source material was peripheral blood, sampled on day 0 of AZD1222 vaccination. These receptors originate from an adult in good health.

The chain carries TRBV7-9 and TRBJ2-5; D not certain. CDR3 length equals 14 residues. Trimming took off 3 bases at V and 0 bases at J, with 8 bases between the two ends. CDR1 is SEHNR, CDR2 FQNEAQ, per germline (reference sequence). The CDR3 sequence: CASSLPLYQETQYF. The CDR3 coding sequence is TGTGCCAGCAGCTTGCCCTTGTACCAAGAGACCCAGTACTTC.

The gene calls are TRBV6-1 and TRBJ1-6; D might be TRBD1 (6 bases). The germline gives CDR1 MNHNS, CDR2 SASEGT. The CDR3 is 17 amino acids. Trimming shortened V by 4 bases and J by 7 bases, and 20 bases separated the two germline ends. The CDR3 spells CASSGQVRRSSNSPLHF. The CDR3 DNA sequence: TGTGCCAGCAGTGGACAGGTTCGCCGGTCTTCCAATTCACCCCTCCACTTT.

This clone was counted only a few times. The gene calls are TRBV5-6 and TRBJ1-1; the match to TRBD1 covers 10 bases. The CDR3 has 18 residues. Per the germline V gene, CDR1 is SGHDT and CDR2 is YYEEEE. The V and J ends lost 4 bases and 1 base, in that order; junction bases with no gene match: 13. CDR3 bases: TGTGCCAGCAGCCCAAAACCCCGGGACAGGGGACGGAACACTGAAGCTTTCTTT. This sequence encodes CASSPKPRDRGRNTEAFF.

The rearrangement links TRBV15 to TRBJ2-6; the match to TRBD2 covers 8 bases. Germline V gene sequence: CDR1 LNHNV, CDR2 YYDKDF (reference sequence). J was trimmed by 4 bases and V by 1 base; bases with no gene match: 15. The CDR3 length is 20 residues. The CDR3 nucleotides read TGTGCCACCAGCAGAGTGCCTCCCTCGCGGGGGGTGTCCGGGGCCAACGTCCTGACTTTC. As protein: CATSRVPPSRGVSGANVLTF.

The chain has TRBV10-2 and TRBJ1-2; TRBD1 matches at 7 bases. The J segment lost 1 base and the V segment lost 3 bases, leaving 17 bases of the junction unmatched. This CDR3 contains 19 residues. Germline lookup yields CDR1 WSHSY and CDR2 SAAADI. This CDR3 is CASSDYSGTAGFGNYGYTF. The CDR3 DNA reads as TGCGCCAGCAGTGATTATTCCGGGACAGCAGGATTTGGTAACTATGGCTACACCTTC.

V is TRBV9 and J is TRBJ2-3; 9 bases are shared with TRBD1. The CDR3 sequence is 18 residues long. Germline assignment: CDR1 SGDLS and CDR2 YYNGEE. With V trimmed by 0 bases and J by 3 bases, 11 bases remained unmatched. CDR3 in amino acids: CASSVVAGTGRGTDTQYF. The DNA for the CDR3 is TGTGCCAGCAGCGTAGTAGCCGGGACAGGGAGGGGAACAGATACGCAGTATTTT.

Only a few counts were recorded for this clone. The chain has TRBV3-1 (or the pseudogene TRBV3-2) and TRBJ1-2; D is uncertain. Germline V CDR1 and CDR2: LGHDT, YNNKEL (reference sequence). V was pared by 5 bases and J by 0 bases, with 10 bases between. CDR3 length: 14 residues. The CDR3 here is CASSAERANYGYTF. In DNA, the CDR3 is TGTGCCAGCAGCGCTGAACGCGCTAACTATGGCTACACCTTC.

This chain links TRBV7-7 with TRBJ1-1; no definite D call. From germline, CDR1 is SSHAT and CDR2 FNYEAQ (reference sequence). V was pared by 4 bases and J by 1 base, with 7 bases between. The CDR3 spans 13 residues. Here the CDR3 reads CASSSQENTEAFF. DNA for the CDR3: TGTGCCAGCAGCTCTCAAGAGAACACTGAAGCTTTCTTT.

The V and J genes are TRBV7-2 and TRBJ2-1; TRBD1 is a possible D gene (6 bases). The germline gives CDR1 SGHTA, CDR2 FQGNSA. Deletions cut 4 bases from V and 0 bases from J, with 10 bases between. The CDR3 loop spans 15 amino acids. CDR3: CASSSQGPSYNEQFF. The CDR3 coding sequence is TGTGCCAGCAGCTCACAGGGACCCTCCTACAATGAGCAGTTCTTC.

This chain uses TRBV6-1 with TRBJ2-1; 7 bases align to TRBD2. The V gene end was trimmed by 2 bases and the J gene end by 9 bases; junction bases not matched to a gene: 7. Germline CDR1 is MNHNS and CDR2 is SASEGT. The CDR3 is 14 amino acids. CDR3 residues: CASSEIGLVGEQFF. The CDR3 nucleotides read TGTGCCAGCAGTGAAATTGGACTAGTGGGTGAGCAGTTCTTC.

The gene calls are TRBV29-1 and TRBJ2-6, with D perhaps TRBD1 or TRBD2 (5 bases each). V was pared by 6 bases and J by 0 bases, with 12 bases between. This CDR3 spans 15 amino acids. Germline V gene lookup returns CDR1 SQVTM and CDR2 ANQGSEA. CDR3 nucleotide sequence: TGCAGCGTACCCGAGGGGTTCTCTGGGGCCAACGTCCTGACTTTC. Protein sequence: CSVPEGFSGANVLTF.

This clone appeared once. This chain links TRBV7-8 with TRBJ1-1; D possibly corresponds to TRBD1 (5 bases). The ends were cut back, 5 bases at V and 4 bases at J, with 8 bases in the middle. Germline CDR1 SGHVS, CDR2 FQNEAQ. This CDR3 has 12 residues. This CDR3 is CASSRQTTEAFF. CDR3 nucleotides: TGTGCCAGCAGCCGACAGACCACTGAAGCTTTCTTT.

The chain links TRBV4-3 to TRBJ2-1; D gene uncertain. Germline-derived CDR1 and CDR2 are LGHNA and YSLEER. V shed 0 bases and J shed 2 bases, with 8 bases lying between them. The CDR3 spans 15 residues. CDR3 protein: CASSQDPAPYNEQFF. CDR3 bases: TGCGCCAGCAGCCAAGATCCGGCACCCTACAATGAGCAGTTCTTC.

A remark on this clone: The junction does not match germline at one end; this may be a read error. The chain carries TRBV29-1 and TRBJ1-1; TRBD1 matches 7 bases. The CDR3 length is 16 residues. The V gene's germline CDR1 is SQVTM and CDR2 ANQGSEA. The CDR3 DNA reads as TGCAGCATTGATAAGGGGAGGGGGCTAGGGAACACTGAAGCTTTCTTT. It translates to CSIDKGRGLGNTEAFF.

This rearrangement joins TRBV4-1 to TRBJ2-1; the D gene is possibly TRBD1 (6 bases). The length of the CDR3 is 16 residues. The V end lost 4 bases, the J end lost 0 bases, and 13 bases lay between the germline ends. The germline V gene has CDR1 MGHRA and CDR2 YSYEKL. CDR3 sequence (DNA): TGCGCCAGCAGCCCGTTAGGGGGAAGCTCCTACAATGAGCAGTTCTTC. Protein sequence: CASSPLGGSSYNEQFF.

The chain uses TRBV29-1 and TRBJ1-3; D gene ambiguous. The CDR3 totals 14 residues. Trimming took off 5 bases at V and 4 bases at J, with 15 bases between the two ends. Germline CDR1 reads SQVTM; CDR2 reads ANQGSEA. CDR3 in DNA: TGCAGCGTTTCCAAGGACGGTGGGGGAAACACCATATATTTT. Translation gives CSVSKDGGGNTIYF.

The CDR3: CASSLEISGGTEAFF. The CDR3 DNA reads TGTGCCAGCAGCTTAGAAATATCGGGAGGGACTGAAGCTTTCTTT. The chain joins TRBV7-2 to TRBJ1-1; the D is unclear. V was cut by 1 base and J by 5 bases, with 14 bases left in between. CDR1 SGHTA and CDR2 FQGNSA come from the germline V gene. The CDR3 contains 15 residues.

The genes are TRBV7-2 and TRBJ1-5; 10 bases fit TRBD1. The CDR3 consists of 17 residues. From germline, CDR1 is SGHTA and CDR2 FQGNSA. J was trimmed by 0 bases and V by 4 bases; bases with no gene match: 6. CDR3: CASSSWTGGDSNQPQHF. The CDR3 nucleotides are TGTGCCAGCAGCTCATGGACAGGGGGGGATAGCAATCAGCCCCAGCATTTT.

This chain joins TRBV29-1 and TRBJ2-7; the D is unclear. Between the trimmed V and J ends, which lost 6 bases and 0 bases, there was a span of 6 bases. Germline CDR1 and CDR2: SQVTM and ANQGSEA. CDR3 size: 11 residues. The CDR3 DNA sequence: TGCAGCGTCGGCCGCTCCTACGAGCAGTACTTC. This sequence encodes CSVGRSYEQYF.